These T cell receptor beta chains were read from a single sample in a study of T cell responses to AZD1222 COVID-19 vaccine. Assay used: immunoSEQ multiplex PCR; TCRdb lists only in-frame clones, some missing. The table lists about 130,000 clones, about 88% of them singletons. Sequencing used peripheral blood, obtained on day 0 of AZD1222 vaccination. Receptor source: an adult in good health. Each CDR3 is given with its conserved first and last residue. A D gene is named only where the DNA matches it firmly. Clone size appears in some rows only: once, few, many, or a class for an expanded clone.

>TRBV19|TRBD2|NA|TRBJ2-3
CASRTSGRPAISTDTQYF
TGTGCCAGCAGGACTAGCGGGAGGCCAGCAATTAGCACAGATACGCAGTATTTT
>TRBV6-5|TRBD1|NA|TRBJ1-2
CASTMGQLYGYTF
TGTGCCAGCACAATGGGACAGCTCTATGGCTACACCTTC
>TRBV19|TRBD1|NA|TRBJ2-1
CASSIQGAAYNEQFF
TGTGCCAGTAGTATTCAGGGGGCGGCCTACAATGAGCAGTTCTTC
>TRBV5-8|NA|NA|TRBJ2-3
CASSTKRGMGDTQYF
TGTGCCAGCAGCACTAAACGGGGGATGGGAGATACGCAGTATTTT
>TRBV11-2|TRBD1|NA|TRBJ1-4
CASSLYTGGSTNEKLFF
TGTGCCAGCAGCTTATACACAGGGGGATCAACTAATGAAAAACTGTTTTTT
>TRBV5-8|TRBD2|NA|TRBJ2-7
CASSLAQTSGGLPQYF
TGTGCCAGCAGCTTGGCCCAGACTAGCGGGGGCCTTCCGCAGTACTTC
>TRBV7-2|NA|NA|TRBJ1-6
CASSTRTGSNSPLHF
TGTGCCAGCAGCACCCGGACGGGTTCTAATTCACCCCTCCACTTT
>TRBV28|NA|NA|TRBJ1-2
CASSLWWYGYTF
TGTGCCAGCAGTTTATGGTGGTATGGCTACACCTTC
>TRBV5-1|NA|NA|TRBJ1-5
CASRVHLRGQPQHF
TGCGCCAGCAGAGTACATCTCAGGGGACAGCCCCAGCATTTT
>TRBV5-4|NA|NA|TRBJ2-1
CASGRGGGYNEQFF
TGTGCCAGCGGGCGAGGAGGGGGTTACAATGAGCAGTTCTTC
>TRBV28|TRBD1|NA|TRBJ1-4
CASRPTGGGANEKLFF
TGTGCCAGCAGGCCGACAGGGGGAGGAGCTAATGAAAAACTGTTTTTT
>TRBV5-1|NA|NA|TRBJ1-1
CASSPEALMNTEAFF
TGCGCCAGCAGCCCGGAGGCTCTGATGAACACTGAAGCTTTCTTT
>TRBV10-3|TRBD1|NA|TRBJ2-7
CAISGTAYEQYF
TGTGCCATCAGCGGGACAGCCTACGAGCAGTACTTC
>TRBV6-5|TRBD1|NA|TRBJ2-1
CASSGRTGNGNEQFF
TGTGCCAGCAGCGGCCGGACAGGGAATGGGAATGAGCAGTTCTTC
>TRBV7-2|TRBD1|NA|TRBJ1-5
CASSLRAGGASNQPQHF
TGTGCCAGCAGCTTAAGGGCAGGGGGCGCGAGCAATCAGCCCCAGCATTTT
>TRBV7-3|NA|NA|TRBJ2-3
CASSLEGLGTDTQYF
TGTGCCAGCAGCTTAGAGGGGCTAGGCACAGATACGCAGTATTTT
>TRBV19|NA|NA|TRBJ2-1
CASSIGGVTPYNEQFF
TGTGCCAGTAGTATTGGCGGGGTAACCCCCTACAATGAGCAGTTCTTC
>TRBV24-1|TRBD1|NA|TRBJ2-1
CATSDAPRGQRGEQFF
TGTGCCACCAGTGACGCCCCCAGGGGGCAAAGGGGAGAGCAGTTCTTC
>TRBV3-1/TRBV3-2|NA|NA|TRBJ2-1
CASRLTTGAKDEQFF
TGTGCCAGCAGACTGACGACTGGAGCGAAGGACGAGCAGTTCTTC
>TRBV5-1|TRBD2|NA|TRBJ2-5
CASSPGTSGNQETQYF
TGCGCCAGCAGCCCCGGGACTAGCGGGAACCAAGAGACCCAGTACTTC
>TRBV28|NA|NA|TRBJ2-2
CASRGLSTGELFF
TGTGCCAGCAGGGGGCTATCGACCGGGGAGCTGTTTTTT
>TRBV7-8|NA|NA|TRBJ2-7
CASSMSYEQYF
TGTGCCAGCAGTATGTCCTACGAGCAGTACTTC
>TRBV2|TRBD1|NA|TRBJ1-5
CASTTGTGRQPQHF
TGTGCCAGCACCACCGGGACAGGGCGTCAGCCCCAGCATTTT
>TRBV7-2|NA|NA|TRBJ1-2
CASSLAGAGGYTF
TGTGCCAGCAGCTTAGCGGGGGCGGGCGGCTACACCTTC
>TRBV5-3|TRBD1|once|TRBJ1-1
CARSHLKGQRNTEAFF
TGTGCCAGAAGTCATCTCAAGGGACAGAGGAACACTGAAGCTTTCTTT
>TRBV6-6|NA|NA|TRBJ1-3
CASSFKAAFSGNTIYF
TGTGCCAGCAGTTTCAAGGCAGCGTTCTCTGGAAACACCATATATTTT
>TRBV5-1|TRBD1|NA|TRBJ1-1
CASSLAGTGFGNTEAFF
TGCGCCAGCAGCTTGGCCGGGACAGGGTTTGGGAACACTGAAGCTTTCTTT
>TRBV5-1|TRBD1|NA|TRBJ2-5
CASSLRPGQGVQETQYF
TGCGCCAGCAGCCTGCGGCCGGGACAGGGGGTCCAAGAGACCCAGTACTTC
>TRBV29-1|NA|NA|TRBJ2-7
CSVGQAGEQYF
TGCAGCGTTGGGCAGGCGGGCGAGCAGTACTTC
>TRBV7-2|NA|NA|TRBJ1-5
CASSSPGTMNQPQHF
TGTGCCAGCAGCTCCCCCGGGACAATGAATCAGCCCCAGCATTTT
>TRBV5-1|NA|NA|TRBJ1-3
CASSLEANSNTIYF
TGCGCCAGCAGCTTGGAAGCCAACTCAAACACCATATATTTT
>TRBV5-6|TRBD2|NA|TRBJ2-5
CASSFMTSGETQYF
TGTGCCAGCAGCTTCATGACTAGCGGGGAGACCCAGTACTTC
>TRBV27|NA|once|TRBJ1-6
CASSKTGLYNSPLHF
TGTGCCAGCAGCAAGACAGGCCTCTATAATTCACCCCTCCACTTT
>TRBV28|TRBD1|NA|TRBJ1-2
CASSLLGTGDHSYGYTF
TGTGCCAGCAGTTTATTGGGGACAGGGGACCATTCCTATGGCTACACCTTC
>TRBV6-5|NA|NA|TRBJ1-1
CASNRGQTNTEAFF
TGTGCCAGCAACCGCGGACAGACGAACACTGAAGCTTTCTTT
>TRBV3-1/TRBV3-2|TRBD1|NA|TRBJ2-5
CASSSGTGGWETQYF
TGTGCCAGCAGCTCCGGGACAGGGGGCTGGGAGACCCAGTACTTC
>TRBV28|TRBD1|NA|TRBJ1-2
CASMRDSYNYGYTF
TGTGCCAGCATGCGGGACAGTTATAACTATGGCTACACCTTC
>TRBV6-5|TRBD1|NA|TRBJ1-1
CASSPTGQGYTEAFF
TGTGCCAGCAGTCCTACGGGACAGGGGTACACTGAAGCTTTCTTT
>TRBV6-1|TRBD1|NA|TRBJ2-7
CASNLPGTGNEQYF
TGTGCCAGCAACTTACCCGGGACAGGGAACGAGCAGTACTTC
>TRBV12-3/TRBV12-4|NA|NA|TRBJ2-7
CASSLRGRNEQYF
TGTGCCAGCAGTTTGCGGGGCAGGAACGAGCAGTACTTC
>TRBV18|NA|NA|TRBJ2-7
CASSLFSYEQYF
TGTGCCAGCTCACTGTTCTCCTACGAGCAGTACTTC
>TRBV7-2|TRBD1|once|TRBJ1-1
CASSPGQGLYTEAFF
TGTGCCAGCAGCCCAGGACAGGGGTTATACACTGAAGCTTTCTTT
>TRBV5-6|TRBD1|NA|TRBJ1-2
CASSSTGLYGYTF
TGTGCCAGCAGCTCGACAGGGCTCTATGGCTACACCTTC
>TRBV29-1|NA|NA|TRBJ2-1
CSVAQGGSGSYNEQFF
TGCAGCGTTGCCCAGGGGGGGTCGGGCTCCTACAATGAGCAGTTCTTC
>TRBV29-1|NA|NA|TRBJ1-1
CSATVNTEAFF
TGCAGCGCAACAGTTAACACTGAAGCTTTCTTT
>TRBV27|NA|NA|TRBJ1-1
CASRPSGGAVNTEAFF
TGTGCCAGCAGACCGAGCGGGGGGGCGGTGAACACTGAAGCTTTCTTT
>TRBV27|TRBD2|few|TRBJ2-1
CASSLGKREGGHNEQFF
TGTGCCAGCAGTTTAGGTAAGCGGGAGGGCGGTCACAATGAGCAGTTCTTC
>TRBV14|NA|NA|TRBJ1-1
CASSQALGTVHTEAFF
TGTGCCAGCAGCCAAGCGCTTGGCACGGTGCACACTGAAGCTTTCTTT
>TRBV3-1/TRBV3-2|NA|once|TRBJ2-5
CASSQENEQETQYF
TGTGCCAGCAGCCAAGAAAACGAACAAGAGACCCAGTACTTC
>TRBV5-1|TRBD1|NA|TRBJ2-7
CASSIGQGVGEQYF
TGCGCCAGCAGCATTGGACAGGGGGTTGGCGAGCAGTACTTC
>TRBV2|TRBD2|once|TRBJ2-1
CASREGSGSYNEQFF
TGTGCCAGCAGGGAGGGGAGCGGGAGTTACAATGAGCAGTTCTTC
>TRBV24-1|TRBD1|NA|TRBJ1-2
CATSDPGQGSWYGYTF
TGTGCCACCAGTGACCCCGGACAGGGCTCGTGGTATGGCTACACCTTC
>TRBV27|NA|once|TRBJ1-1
CASRGLTRAEAFF
TGTGCCAGCAGGGGACTCACGAGGGCTGAAGCTTTCTTT
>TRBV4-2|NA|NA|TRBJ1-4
CASSQDGQGGNEKLFF
TGTGCCAGCAGCCAAGATGGGCAGGGTGGTAATGAAAAACTGTTTTTT
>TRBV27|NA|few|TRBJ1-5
CASSSGTTGNQPQHF
TGTGCCAGCAGTTCCGGGACAACGGGCAATCAGCCCCAGCATTTT
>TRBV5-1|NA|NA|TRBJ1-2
CASSPGLVGAGYTF
TGCGCCAGCAGCCCGGGTCTCGTGGGGGCAGGCTACACCTTC
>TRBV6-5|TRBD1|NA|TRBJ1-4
CASSYYPGQGPEKLFF
TGTGCCAGCAGTTACTATCCGGGACAGGGGCCGGAAAAACTGTTTTTT
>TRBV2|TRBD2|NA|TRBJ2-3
CASTLRRIAGGRSDTQYF
TGTGCCAGCACCCTGAGAAGGATAGCGGGGGGGCGATCAGATACGCAGTATTTT
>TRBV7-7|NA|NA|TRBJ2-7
CASSLEPGGYEQYF
TGTGCCAGCAGCTTAGAGCCAGGGGGGTACGAGCAGTACTTC